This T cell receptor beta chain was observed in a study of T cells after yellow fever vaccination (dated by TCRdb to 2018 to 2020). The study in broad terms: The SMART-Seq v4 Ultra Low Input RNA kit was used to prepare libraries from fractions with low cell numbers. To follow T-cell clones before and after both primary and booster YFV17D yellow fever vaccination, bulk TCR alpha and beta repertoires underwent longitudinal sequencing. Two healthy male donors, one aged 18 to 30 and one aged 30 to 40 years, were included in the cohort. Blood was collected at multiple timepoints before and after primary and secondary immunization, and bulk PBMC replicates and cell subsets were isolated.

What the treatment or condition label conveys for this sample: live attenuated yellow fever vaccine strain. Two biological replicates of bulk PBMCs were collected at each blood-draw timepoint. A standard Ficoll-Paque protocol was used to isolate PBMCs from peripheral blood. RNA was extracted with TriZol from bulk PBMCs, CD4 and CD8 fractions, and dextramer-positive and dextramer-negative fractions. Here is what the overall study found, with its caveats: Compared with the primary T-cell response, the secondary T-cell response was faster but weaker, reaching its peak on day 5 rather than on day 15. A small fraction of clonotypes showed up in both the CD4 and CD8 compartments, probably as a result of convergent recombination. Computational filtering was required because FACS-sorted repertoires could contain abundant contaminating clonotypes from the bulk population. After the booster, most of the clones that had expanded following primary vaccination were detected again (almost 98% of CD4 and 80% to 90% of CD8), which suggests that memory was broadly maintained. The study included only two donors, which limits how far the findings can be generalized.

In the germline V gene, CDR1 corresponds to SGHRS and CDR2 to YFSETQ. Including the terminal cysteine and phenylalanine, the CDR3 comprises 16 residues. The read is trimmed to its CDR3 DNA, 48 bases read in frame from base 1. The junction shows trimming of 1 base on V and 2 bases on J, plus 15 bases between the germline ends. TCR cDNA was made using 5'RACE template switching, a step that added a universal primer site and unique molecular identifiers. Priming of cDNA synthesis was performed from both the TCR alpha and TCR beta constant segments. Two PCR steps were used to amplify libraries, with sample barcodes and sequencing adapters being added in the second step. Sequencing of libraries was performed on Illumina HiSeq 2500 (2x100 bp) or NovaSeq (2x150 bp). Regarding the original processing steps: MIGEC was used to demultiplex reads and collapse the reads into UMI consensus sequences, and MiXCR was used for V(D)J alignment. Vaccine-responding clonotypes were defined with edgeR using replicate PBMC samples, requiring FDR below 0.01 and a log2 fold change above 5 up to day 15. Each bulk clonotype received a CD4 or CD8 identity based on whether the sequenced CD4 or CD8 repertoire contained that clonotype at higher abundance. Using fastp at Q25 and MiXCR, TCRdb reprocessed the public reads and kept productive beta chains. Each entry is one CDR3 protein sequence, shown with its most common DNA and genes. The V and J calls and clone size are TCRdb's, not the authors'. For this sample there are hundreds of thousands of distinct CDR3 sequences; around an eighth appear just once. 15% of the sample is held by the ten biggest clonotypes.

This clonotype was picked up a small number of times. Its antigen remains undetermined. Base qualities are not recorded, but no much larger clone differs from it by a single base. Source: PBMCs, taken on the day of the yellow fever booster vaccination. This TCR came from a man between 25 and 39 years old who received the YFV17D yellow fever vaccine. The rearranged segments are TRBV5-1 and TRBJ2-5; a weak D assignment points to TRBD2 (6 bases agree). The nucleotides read TGCGCCAGCAGCTTGAGCGGAGGAGGGCGTCAAGAGACCCAGTACTTC. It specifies CASSLSGGGRQETQYF.